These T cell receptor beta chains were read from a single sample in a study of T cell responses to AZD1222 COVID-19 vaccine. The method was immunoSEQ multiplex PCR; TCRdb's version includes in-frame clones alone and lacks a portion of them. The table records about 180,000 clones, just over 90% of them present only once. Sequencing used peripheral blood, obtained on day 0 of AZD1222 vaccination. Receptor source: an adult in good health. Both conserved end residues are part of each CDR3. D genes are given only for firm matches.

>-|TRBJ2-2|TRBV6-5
CASRGENTGELFF
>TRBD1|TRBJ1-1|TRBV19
CASRDRDAPNTEAFF
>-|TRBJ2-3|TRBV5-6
CASSFPAIVTDTQYF
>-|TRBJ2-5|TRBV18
CASSPLGKETQYF
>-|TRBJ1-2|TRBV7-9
CASSLSGGGYGYTF
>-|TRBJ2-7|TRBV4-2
CASSQDQAVYEQYF
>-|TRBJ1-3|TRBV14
CASSQYSGNTIYF
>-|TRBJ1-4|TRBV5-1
CASSLVGGPEKLFF
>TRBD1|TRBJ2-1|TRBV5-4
CASSPTGRGRNEQFF
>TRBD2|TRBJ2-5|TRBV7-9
CASSLDAGGSETQYF
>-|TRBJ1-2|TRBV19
CASSISLINYGYTF
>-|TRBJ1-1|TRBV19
CASSQGGAGEAFF